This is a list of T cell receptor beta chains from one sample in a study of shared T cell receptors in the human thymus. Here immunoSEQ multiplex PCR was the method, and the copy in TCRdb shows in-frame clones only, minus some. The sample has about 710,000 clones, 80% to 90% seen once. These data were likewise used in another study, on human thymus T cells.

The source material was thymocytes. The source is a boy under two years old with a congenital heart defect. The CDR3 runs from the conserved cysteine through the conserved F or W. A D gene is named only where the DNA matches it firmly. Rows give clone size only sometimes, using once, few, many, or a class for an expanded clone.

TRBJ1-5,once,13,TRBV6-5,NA,TGTGCCAGCAGTTCACATCAGGGCCAGCCCCAGCATTTT,CASSSHQGQPQHF
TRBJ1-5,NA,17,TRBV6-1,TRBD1,TGTGCCAGCAGTGAAACCAGTCGGGACAGGGACTGTCAGCCCCAGCATTTT,CASSETSRDRDCQPQHF
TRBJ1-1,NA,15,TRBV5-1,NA,TGCGCCAGCAGCTTGGGGCCAGGGTCGGACACTGAAGCTTTCTTT,CASSLGPGSDTEAFF
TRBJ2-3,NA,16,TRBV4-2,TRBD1,TGTGCCAGCAGCCAAGATAGTGGCAGGGGGCTTGATACGCAGTATTTT,CASSQDSGRGLDTQYF
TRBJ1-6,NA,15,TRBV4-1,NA,TGCGCCAGCAGCGACGGCAGGGCTTGGAATTCACCCCTCCACTTT,CASSDGRAWNSPLHF
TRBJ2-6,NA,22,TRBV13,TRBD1,TGTGCCAGCAGCTTTACACCTCGGGACCGGGACAGGGGGGAAGTTGGGGCCAACGTCCTGACTTTC,CASSFTPRDRDRGEVGANVLTF
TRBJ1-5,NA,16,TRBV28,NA,TGTGCCAGCAGTTTCGGGGTCCCCCGAAACAATCAGCCCCAGCATTTT,CASSFGVPRNNQPQHF
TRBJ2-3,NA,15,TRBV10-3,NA,TGTGCCATCAGTGGCTTGGACAAAAGCACAGATACGCAGTATTTT,CAISGLDKSTDTQYF
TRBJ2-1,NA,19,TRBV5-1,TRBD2,TGCGCCAGCAGCTTCGCTGGGAGGACTAGCGGGATCTCCTACAATGAGCAGTTCTTC,CASSFAGRTSGISYNEQFF
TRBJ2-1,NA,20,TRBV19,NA,TGTGCCAGTAGTATCGTTCTGTCGGGCAAGGACGGGAGCTCCTACAATGAGCAGTTCTTC,CASSIVLSGKDGSSYNEQFF
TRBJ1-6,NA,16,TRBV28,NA,TGTGCCAGCAGTGGGTGCAGGCGGGGACCTTATTCACCCCTCCACTTT,CASSGCRRGPYSPLHF
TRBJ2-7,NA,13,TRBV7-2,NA,TGTGCCAGCAGCTTAGCACGAGCCTACGAGCAGTACTTC,CASSLARAYEQYF
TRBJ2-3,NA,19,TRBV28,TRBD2,TGTGCCAGCAGTTGCTACGGGTCACTAGCGGGGGCCTCCACAGATACGCAGTATTTT,CASSCYGSLAGASTDTQYF
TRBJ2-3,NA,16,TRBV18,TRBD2,TGTGCCAGCACCATGTGCATTAGCGGGGATCCAGATACGCAGTATTTT,CASTMCISGDPDTQYF
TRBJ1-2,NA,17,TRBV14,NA,TGTGCCAGCAGCCACGCCATTATAGGGGAGGGGGACTATGGCTACACCTTC,CASSHAIIGEGDYGYTF
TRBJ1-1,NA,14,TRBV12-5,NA,TGTGCTAGTGGTACCCGCAGGGGTGGCACTGAAGCTTTCTTT,CASGTRRGGTEAFF
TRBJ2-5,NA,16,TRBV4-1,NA,TGCGCCAGCAGCTCACTCACAGGGAAAAATCAAGAGACCCAGTACTTC,CASSSLTGKNQETQYF
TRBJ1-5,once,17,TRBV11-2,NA,TGTGCCAGCAGCTTTCCACCGGTCTTCTATAGCAATCAGCCCCAGCATTTT,CASSFPPVFYSNQPQHF
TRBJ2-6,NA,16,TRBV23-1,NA,TGCGCCACGACCGAGTGCACGAGGGCTGGGGCCAACGTCCTGACTTTC,CATTECTRAGANVLTF
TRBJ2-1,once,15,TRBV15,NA,TGTGCCACCAGCAGAGGGCAACAGGGTTTAGATGAGCAGTTCTTC,CATSRGQQGLDEQFF
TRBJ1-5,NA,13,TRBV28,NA,TGTGCCAGCAGGATAACAGGGAATCAGCCCCAGCATTTT,CASRITGNQPQHF
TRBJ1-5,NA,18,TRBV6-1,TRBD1,TGTGCCAGCAGTGAGGGGGTTCGGGGGACAGGGATTTTTCAGCCCCAGCATTTT,CASSEGVRGTGIFQPQHF
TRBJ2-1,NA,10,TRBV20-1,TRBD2,TGCAGTGCTAGTAGCGGGGGCCAGTTCTTC,CSASSGGQFF
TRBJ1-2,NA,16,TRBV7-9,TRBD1,TGTGCCAGCAGCTTAGCACAGGCAGGGGGCGGCTATGGCTACACCTTC,CASSLAQAGGGYGYTF
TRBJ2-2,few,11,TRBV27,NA,TGTGCCAGCAGTCTCCGTGGGGAGCTGTTTTTT,CASSLRGELFF
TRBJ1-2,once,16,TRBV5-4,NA,TGTGCCAGCAGCTTGGTGGGGCGGCCCAGGCGCTATGGCTACACCTTC,CASSLVGRPRRYGYTF
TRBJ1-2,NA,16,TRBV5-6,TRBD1,TGTGCCAGCAGCTTGGAAACGGGACAGGGGAACTATGGCTACACCTTC,CASSLETGQGNYGYTF
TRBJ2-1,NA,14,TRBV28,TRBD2,TGTGCCGGCGAGGCGGGGGGGCTAAGGAATGAGCAGTTCTTC,CAGEAGGLRNEQFF
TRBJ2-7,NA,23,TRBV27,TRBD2,TGTGCCAGCAGTTTTTTGATGAGTGGGACTAGCGGGAGGGCCCCCGTGTTGTCCTACGAGCAGTACTTC,CASSFLMSGTSGRAPVLSYEQYF
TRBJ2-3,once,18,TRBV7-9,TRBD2,TGTGCCAGCAGCCCAAACGTTGTCGCTAGCGGCAGCACAGATACGCAGTATTTT,CASSPNVVASGSTDTQYF
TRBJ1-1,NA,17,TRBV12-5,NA,TGTGCTAGTGGTTTGTTAGCGTATGAGACAATGAACACTGAAGCTTTCTTT,CASGLLAYETMNTEAFF
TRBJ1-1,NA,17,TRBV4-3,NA,TGCGCCAGCAGCCAAGATAGTTCTAGGTTAGAGGTCACTGAAGCTTTCTTT,CASSQDSSRLEVTEAFF
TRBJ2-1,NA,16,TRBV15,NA,TGTGCCACCAGCAGAGGGCAGATCCAATCCTACAATGAGCAGTTCTTC,CATSRGQIQSYNEQFF
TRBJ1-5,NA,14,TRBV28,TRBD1,TGTGCCAGCAGCGCAGGGGGCGCAGGCCAGCCCCAGCATTTT,CASSAGGAGQPQHF
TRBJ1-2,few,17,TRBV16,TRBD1,TGTGCCAGCAGCCAATCTCGACAGGGACGGGATGGTGATGGCTACACCTTC,CASSQSRQGRDGDGYTF
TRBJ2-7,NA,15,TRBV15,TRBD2,TGTGCCACCAGCTGCAAAGCGGGATGGCCCTACGAGCAGTACTTC,CATSCKAGWPYEQYF
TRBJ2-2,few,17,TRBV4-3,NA,TGCGCCAGCAGCCAAGAATCGAACAGCCAAAACACCGGGGAGCTGTTTTTT,CASSQESNSQNTGELFF
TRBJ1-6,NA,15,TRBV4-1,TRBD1,TGCGCCAGCAGCCTTTCCGGGACAGGGAGCTCACCCCTCCACTTT,CASSLSGTGSSPLHF
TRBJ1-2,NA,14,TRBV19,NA,TGTGCCAGTAGCACCCCCGACAGCAACTATGGCTACACCTTC,CASSTPDSNYGYTF
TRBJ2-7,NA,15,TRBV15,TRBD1,TGTGCCACCAGCTTGCACGGGACAGGGAAGGGAGAGCAGTACTTC,CATSLHGTGKGEQYF
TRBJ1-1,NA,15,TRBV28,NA,TGTGCCAGCAGTTCAGGGTGGGGGGAGAACACTGAAGCTTTCTTT,CASSSGWGENTEAFF
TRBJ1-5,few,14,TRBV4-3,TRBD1,TGCGCCAGCAGCCATGAACAGGGGAATCAGCCCCAGCATTTT,CASSHEQGNQPQHF
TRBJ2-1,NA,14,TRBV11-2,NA,TGTGCCAGCAGGCCCGCGGGGGCCCACAATGAGCAGTTCTTC,CASRPAGAHNEQFF
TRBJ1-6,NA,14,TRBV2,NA,TGTGCCAGCAGCGAACAGGGCCCAAATTCACCCCTCCACTTT,CASSEQGPNSPLHF
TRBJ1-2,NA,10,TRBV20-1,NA,TGCAGGTGGGGGAGGGTTGGCTACACCTTC,CRWGRVGYTF
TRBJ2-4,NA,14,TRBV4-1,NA,TGCGCCAGCAGCCAAGCAGGGCCCAAAAACATTCAGTACTTC,CASSQAGPKNIQYF
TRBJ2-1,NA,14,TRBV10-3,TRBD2,TGTGCCATACAAAGCGGGGGGGCCGGGAATGAGCAGTTCTTC,CAIQSGGAGNEQFF
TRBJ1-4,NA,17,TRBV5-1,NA,TGCGCCAGCAGCAAGGACCCGCGCAGGGGTCAAAATGAAAAACTGTTTTTT,CASSKDPRRGQNEKLFF
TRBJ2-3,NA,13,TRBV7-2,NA,TGTGCCAGCAGCTTAAGAGAAGCGGATACGCAGTATTTT,CASSLREADTQYF
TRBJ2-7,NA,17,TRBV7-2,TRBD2,TGTGCCAGCAGCTTAGCCAGGTTCGGGGGGGATCCCTACGAGCAGTACTTC,CASSLARFGGDPYEQYF
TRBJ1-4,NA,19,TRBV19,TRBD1,TGTGCCAGTAGTATACCGAGACAGGGGGGCCTCGCAACTAATGAAAAACTGTTTTTT,CASSIPRQGGLATNEKLFF
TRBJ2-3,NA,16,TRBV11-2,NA,TGTGCCAGCAGCGCGCTAGCGCCACATGACACAGATACGCAGTATTTT,CASSALAPHDTDTQYF
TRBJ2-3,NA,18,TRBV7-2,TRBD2,TGTGCCAGCAGCTTAGCGGCAGGCGGGAGGGCCCTGGCAGATACGCAGTATTTT,CASSLAAGGRALADTQYF
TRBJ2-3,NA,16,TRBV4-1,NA,TGCGCCAGCAGCCCGGACGGGAAAAGGAGGGCAGATACGCAGTATTTT,CASSPDGKRRADTQYF
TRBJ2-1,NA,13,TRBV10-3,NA,TGTGCCGTCCTTGGTGGGGCCTTGAATGAGCAGTTCTTC,CAVLGGALNEQFF
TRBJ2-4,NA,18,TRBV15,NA,TGTGCCACCAGCAGAACCTACACAGGGACCGGAGTCAAAAACATTCAGTACTTC,CATSRTYTGTGVKNIQYF
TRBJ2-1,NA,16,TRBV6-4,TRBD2,TGTGCCAGCAGCGGGACTAGCGGGGGGGCCATCAATGAGCAGTTCTTC,CASSGTSGGAINEQFF
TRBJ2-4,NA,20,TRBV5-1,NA,TGCGCCAGCAGCTTTGATTGGGGGGGCCCAGGGGATTTAGCCAAAAACATTCAGTACTTC,CASSFDWGGPGDLAKNIQYF